This T cell receptor (beta chain) originates from a study of blood T cell repertoires in COVID-19. Study at large: The samples span acute and convalescent COVID-19 from the United States, Italy and Spain. T cells, B-cell-depleted T cells, or PBMCs supplied cDNA or gDNA.

V was pared by 8 bases and J by 4 bases, with 9 bases of the junction left unmatched. Germline CDR1 MNHEY, CDR2 SVGAGI. The CDR3 runs 14 residues. Authors' data handling: Cell counts per sample came from amplifying reference gene primers. Generated by immunoSEQ multiplex PCR, the TCRdb table keeps only in-frame clones and is missing some. Clonal size and the V and J genes are those of that table, whereas D and trimming came from the DNA. Seen here are fewer than 300,000 clones, approximately 91% observed once, and the top ten hold approximately 2.6%. The chain combines TRBV6-5 with TRBJ2-7, with 9 bases lining up with TRBD2. The material sequenced was peripheral blood. This TCR derives from a person under 30 with COVID-19, enrolled during active disease. CDR3 in amino acids: CASSRSREGYEQYF. In DNA form, the CDR3 reads TGTGCCAGCTCTCGGTCGCGGGAGGGTTACGAGCAGTACTTC.